The next 15 T cell receptor beta chains were all read from a single sample in a study of T cell responses to AZD1222 COVID-19 vaccine. The table came from immunoSEQ multiplex PCR; TCRdb's copy has only in-frame clones and leaves some out. Here the sample spans about 31,000 clones, around 87% being singletons. The sequencing here drew on peripheral blood, taken 28 days after the second AZD1222 dose. The source is an adult who received the AZD1222 COVID-19 vaccine.

The genes are TRBV19 and TRBJ1-5; D gene unclear. The germline V and J ends were trimmed by 4 bases and 0 bases, with 10 bases remaining between them. From germline, CDR1 is LNHDA and CDR2 SQIVND (reference sequence). CDR3 length: 15 amino acids. Here the CDR3 DNA reads TGTGCCAGTAGTAGGCTTCTGGGTAGCAATCAGCCCCAGCATTTT. This codes for CASSRLLGSNQPQHF.

This chain uses TRBV27 with TRBJ2-2, with 7 bases that match TRBD1. The V segment lost 2 bases and the J segment 4 bases; nucleotides outside the gene matches: 4. Per germline, CDR1 MNHEY and CDR2 SMNVEV (reference sequence). The CDR3 has 15 residues. The CDR3 loop is CASSLGRGFTGELFF. The CDR3 DNA follows: TGTGCCAGCAGTTTAGGCAGGGGGTTCACCGGGGAGCTGTTTTTT.

This chain joins TRBV9 and TRBJ2-2, with D hard to call. Looked up from germline, CDR1 is SGDLS and CDR2 is YYNGEE. The CDR3 is 16 residues long. Trimming took off 0 bases at V and 6 bases at J, with 15 bases between the two ends. DNA of the CDR3: TGTGCCAGCAGCGTAGGGACCCTCCTTGATTCCGGGGAGCTGTTTTTT. This sequence encodes CASSVGTLLDSGELFF.

The J gene is TRBJ1-2, the V gene TRBV6-2 or TRBV6-3, with D possibly being TRBD1 (6 bases). V was clipped by 5 bases and J by 0 bases, with 16 bases between them. This CDR3 has 16 amino acids. CDR1 is MNHEY, CDR2 SVGEGT, per germline. For the CDR3, the DNA is TGTGCCAGCAGTCCCGAGAGGAGGGGGGCTAACTATGGCTACACCTTC. Translation gives CASSPERRGANYGYTF.

This CDR3 reads CASILYIATNEKLFF. The CDR3 nucleotides are TGTGCCAGCATCTTATACATCGCAACTAATGAAAAACTGTTTTTT. V gene TRBV6-5 combines with J gene TRBJ1-4; D not resolved. CDR1 and CDR2 (germline): MNHEY, SVGAGI. V lost 7 bases and J lost 0, with 12 bases in between. The CDR3 spans 15 residues.

This chain uses TRBV6-2 or TRBV6-3 with TRBJ1-3; D is ambiguous. The V gene lost 1 base and the J gene lost 0 bases, with 4 bases spanning the gap. This CDR3 is 14 amino acids long. CDR1 MNHEY and CDR2 SVGEGT come from the germline V gene. CDR3 nucleotide sequence: TGTGCCAGCAGTTACTTCGCCTCTGGAAACACCATATATTTT. Its translation: CASSYFASGNTIYF.

The chain joins TRBV2 to TRBJ2-3; D remains ambiguous. Trimming took 2 bases from V and 0 from J, leaving 9 bases between them. The CDR3 consists of 15 residues. Per the germline V gene, CDR1 is SNHLY and CDR2 is FYNNEI. As DNA, the CDR3 is TGTGCCAGCAGTGAACAACCTACTAGCACAGATACGCAGTATTTT. It specifies CASSEQPTSTDTQYF.

The chain couples TRBV6-5 to TRBJ2-5; D gene unclear. V gave up 10 bases and J gave up 5 bases, with 14 bases separating them. CDR1 is MNHEY, CDR2 SVGAGI, per germline. CDR3 length: 12 amino acids. The CDR3 sequence: CATSRSRETQYF. The CDR3 DNA reads as TGTGCCACTTCACGGTCCAGGGAGACCCAGTACTTC.

The CDR3, as DNA: TGTGCCATCAGTGAACTCGGACAGACTGAAGCTTTCTTT. Protein product: CAISELGQTEAFF. The V and J genes are TRBV10-3 and TRBJ1-1; TRBD1 is a possible D gene (6 bases). V gave up 3 bases and J gave up 5 bases, with 10 bases separating them. CDR3 length: 13 residues. Germline lookup yields CDR1 ENHRY and CDR2 SYGVKD.

This chain links TRBV7-2 with TRBJ1-1; D not certain. The CDR3 length is 13 residues. The germline CDR1 and CDR2 sequences are SGHTA and FQGNSA. The V gene lost 5 bases and the J gene lost 1 base, with 8 bases spanning the gap. Here the CDR3 reads CASSPPRNTEAFF. The DNA of the CDR3 is TGTGCCAGCAGCCCCCCAAGGAACACTGAAGCTTTCTTT.

V and J are TRBV19 and TRBJ2-2; TRBD1 or TRBD2 may be the D gene (5 bases each). The CDR3 has 16 amino acids. Germline lookup yields CDR1 LNHDA and CDR2 SQIVND (reference sequence). V was clipped by 5 bases and J by 2 bases, with 15 bases between them. The CDR3 here is CASSVGAGINTGELFF. In DNA, the CDR3 is TGTGCCAGTAGTGTCGGGGCAGGGATTAACACCGGGGAGCTGTTTTTT.

This rearrangement joins TRBV5-1 to TRBJ1-4; D is perhaps TRBD1 (5 bases). Germline V lookup: CDR1 SGHRS, CDR2 YFSETQ. The CDR3 has 14 amino acids. V was cut by 3 bases and J by 6 bases, with 12 bases left in between. In DNA, the CDR3 is TGCGCCAGCAGCTCGATACCGGGGGATGAAAAACTGTTTTTT. Protein: CASSSIPGDEKLFF.

V usage is TRBV5-4 and J usage is TRBJ1-3; no clear D gene. V was shortened by 4 bases and J by 4 bases, with 12 bases between the two germline ends. CDR1 is SGHNT, CDR2 YYREEE, per germline (reference sequence). CDR3 size: 14 residues. In nucleotides, the CDR3 is TGTGCCAGCAGCGGAGGAGATTCGGGAAACACCATATATTTT. Protein: CASSGGDSGNTIYF.

This clone has just one count. The genes are TRBV6-5 and TRBJ1-5; D gene ambiguous. V gave up 8 bases and J gave up 4 bases, with 15 bases separating them. The germline V gene encodes CDR1 MNHEY and CDR2 SVGAGI. The CDR3 consists of 14 residues. The CDR3 nucleotides are TGTGCCAGCGGAAGGCCTCTAAGGAATCAGCCCCAGCATTTT. Its translation is CASGRPLRNQPQHF.

The chain uses TRBV3-1 (or the pseudogene TRBV3-2) and TRBJ2-3, with D maybe TRBD2 (6 bases). The germline CDR1 and CDR2 sequences are LGHDT and YNNKEL (reference sequence). The CDR3 has 14 amino acids. Trimming cost V 4 bases and J 2 bases, with 10 bases left between them. This CDR3 is CASSPRGNTDTQYF. The CDR3 nucleotides are TGTGCCAGCAGCCCCCGCGGGAACACAGATACGCAGTATTTT.